Included here is one TCR beta chain sequence, with context. This record belongs to a study of blood T cell repertoires in COVID-19. TCRdb's copy holds only in-frame clones and misses some; the assay was immunoSEQ multiplex PCR. The sample has 130,000 to 150,000 clones, around 82% seen once. Germline V lookup: CDR1 MNHEY, CDR2 SVGEGT. The germline V and J ends were trimmed by 0 bases and 4 bases, with 18 bases remaining between them. This CDR3 is built from 17 residues. The rearrangement links TRBV6-2 or TRBV6-3 to TRBJ1-1; D might be TRBD1 (6 bases). The specimen was PBMCs or T cells enriched from blood (not recorded which). This clonotype was sampled from a man in his forties or fifties with acute COVID-19. CDR3 amino acids: CASSYSAWGGRGTEAFF. As DNA, the CDR3 is TGTGCCAGCAGTTACTCCGCGTGGGGGGGCCGAGGCACTGAAGCTTTCTTT.